The source of this T cell receptor (beta chain) is a study of shared clonotypes between healthy human individuals. This clone was counted a single time. Each sample came from a Caucasian adult donor living in Nashville, Tennessee. TCRdb keeps only in-frame clones here, not all; method: immunoSEQ multiplex PCR. This sample has about 2,500,000 clones, with approximately 92% found just once. The CDR3 length is 12 residues. CDR1 is MNHNY, CDR2 SVGAGI, per germline (reference sequence). The V and J ends lost 5 bases and 12 bases respectively, with 14 bases between them. This TCR was sampled from a man between 18 and 29 years old in good health. This rearrangement joins TRBV6-6 to TRBJ2-1; D may be TRBD2 (6 bases). Sequencing was performed on naive CD4+ T cells sorted from blood. The subset here: CD45RA+ positively selected. The CDR3 region has the DNA TGTGCCAGCAGTCGGGAGTCTCAACCGCAGTTCTTC. Its translation: CASSRESQPQFF.